The next 22 T cell receptor beta chains were all read from a single sample in a study of shared clonotypes between healthy human individuals. Method: immunoSEQ multiplex PCR; TCRdb's copy keeps in-frame clones and lacks some. The data hold over 850,000 clones, with about 84% observed a single time. Source material: memory CD4+ T cells from PBMCs. The subset was: CD45RA-negative fraction. The receptors derive from a man in his late teens or twenties in good health. Some clones in this sample may be carry-over from other donors' samples.

The chain links TRBV6-6 to TRBJ2-6; no reliable D call. Per the germline V gene, CDR1 is MNHNY and CDR2 is SVGAGI (reference sequence). V was pared by 4 bases and J by 0 bases, with 7 bases between. CDR3 length equals 15 residues. As DNA, the CDR3 is TGTGCCAGCAGTTCGTCCGACTCTGGGGCCAACGTCCTGACTTTC. This translates into CASSSSDSGANVLTF.

The chain has TRBV11-3 and TRBJ2-3; 15 nucleotides match TRBD2. The CDR3 runs to 17 residues. The germline V gene has CDR1 SGHNT and CDR2 YENEEA. Germline trimming cut 4 bases from V and 2 bases from J; bases unmatched to any gene: 4. The CDR3 sequence is CASSYGLAGGITDTQYF. DNA of the CDR3: TGTGCCAGCAGCTACGGACTAGCGGGAGGGATCACAGATACGCAGTATTTT.

This clone showed up just a few times. The chain uses TRBV7-9 and TRBJ1-2; no definite D call. Germline V gene data show CDR1 as SEHNR and CDR2 as FQNEAQ (reference sequence). The CDR3 has 13 residues. Deletions cut 1 base from V and 4 bases from J, with 7 bases between. DNA of the CDR3: TGTGCCAGCAGCTTAGAGATTAGCTATGGCTACACCTTC. It translates to CASSLEISYGYTF. Using reference TRBV7-9 and TRBJ1-2 for the parts outside the CDR3, the full variable domain is DTGVSQNPRHKITKRGQNVTFRCDPISEHNRLYWYRQTLGQGPEFLTYFQNEAQLEKSRLLSDRFSAERPKGSFSTLEIQRTEQGDSAMYLCASSLEISYGYTFGSGTRLTVV.

The chain couples TRBV11-2 to TRBJ1-1, with D possibly being TRBD1 (6 bases). Per germline, CDR1 SGHAT and CDR2 FQNNGV. There are 15 residues in the CDR3. The germline V and J ends were trimmed by 5 bases and 4 bases, with 17 bases remaining between them. The CDR3 region is CASSASGEVGTEAFF. DNA of the CDR3: TGTGCCAGCAGCGCCTCAGGGGAAGTGGGCACTGAAGCTTTCTTT. Filled out from reference TRBV11-2 and TRBJ1-1, the complete variable domain reads EAGVAQSPRYKIIEKRQSVAFWCNPISGHATLYWYQQILGQGPKLLIQFQNNGVVDDSQLPKDRFSAERLKGVDSTLKIQPAKLEDSAVYLCASSASGEVGTEAFFGQGTRLTVV.

V gene TRBV5-4 combines with J gene TRBJ2-7; possibly TRBD1 or TRBD2 for D (5 bases each). From germline, CDR1 is SGHNT and CDR2 YYREEE (reference sequence). V was trimmed by 4 bases and J by 0 bases, leaving 14 bases between them. This CDR3 is built from 15 residues. The CDR3 DNA sequence: TGTGCCAGCAGCCACCGGGACGGTAGCTCCTACGAGCAGTACTTC. Translating gives CASSHRDGSSYEQYF.

The rearrangement uses TRBV7-2 and TRBJ1-3; weak D call: TRBD1 (5 bases). V lost 6 bases to trimming and J lost 4 bases, with 10 bases between them. The length of the CDR3 is 13 residues. Germline CDR1 SGHTA, CDR2 FQGNSA. CDR3 sequence reads: CASRGRGGNTIYF. CDR3 bases: TGTGCCAGCAGGGGACGAGGGGGAAACACCATATATTTT.

The chain recombines TRBV4-2 with TRBJ2-7; D may match TRBD1 or TRBD2 (5 bases each). CDR1 is LGHNA, CDR2 YNFKEQ, per germline. The CDR3 has 13 residues. The germline V and J ends were trimmed by 3 bases and 6 bases, with 12 bases remaining between them. CDR3 nucleotides: TGTGCCAGCAGCCAGGCCACTAGGGGCGAGCAGTACTTC. Protein: CASSQATRGEQYF.

This chain links TRBV7-8 with TRBJ2-5; 7 bases line up with TRBD2. Germline CDR1 and CDR2: SGHVS and FQNEAQ. The V gene end was trimmed by 5 bases and the J gene end by 0 bases; junction bases not matched to a gene: 9. The CDR3 is made up of 16 amino acids. DNA of the CDR3: TGTGCCAGCAGCCCGTGGGACTACGGGTACCAAGAGACCCAGTACTTC. This gives the protein CASSPWDYGYQETQYF. Combining the CDR3 with reference TRBV7-8 and TRBJ2-5 gives the whole variable domain GAGVSQSPRYKVAKRGQDVALRCDPISGHVSLFWYQQALGQGPEFLTYFQNEAQLDKSGLPSDRFFAERPEGSVSTLKIQRTQQEDSAVYLCASSPWDYGYQETQYFGPGTRLLVL.

The gene calls are TRBV5-4 and TRBJ1-4; perhaps TRBD1 as D (5 bases). Germline V gives CDR1 SGHNT, CDR2 YYREEE (reference sequence). The V end was cut by 4 bases, the J end by 7 bases, with 20 bases between. There are 16 residues in the CDR3. CDR3 amino acids: CASSLGPNLLTEKLFF. In nucleotides, the CDR3 is TGTGCCAGCAGCCTGGGACCCAACCTTCTGACTGAAAAACTGTTTTTT.

The chain employs TRBV4-2 and TRBJ2-3; TRBD2 aligns across 10 bases. Germline-derived CDR1 and CDR2 are LGHNA and YNFKEQ. The V segment lost 0 bases and the J segment 3 bases; nucleotides outside the gene matches: 9. There are 18 residues in the CDR3. CDR3 loop: CASSQDLSGTSATDTQYF. The DNA for the CDR3 is TGTGCCAGCAGCCAAGATCTATCCGGGACTAGCGCTACAGATACGCAGTATTTT.

The rearrangement joins TRBV5-6 to TRBJ2-3, with D perhaps matching TRBD2 (6 bases). The CDR3 is 14 residues long. Germline CDR1 is SGHDT and CDR2 is YYEEEE. V lost 0 bases, J lost 6 bases, and 11 bases lay in between. CDR3 loop: CASSLVWGEDTQYF. CDR3 nucleotides: TGTGCCAGCAGCTTGGTTTGGGGGGAGGATACGCAGTATTTT.

Note on this clone: Within the sample, other DNA sequences also encode this same CDR3. The chain carries TRBV27 and TRBJ1-1, with D unclear. The CDR3 covers 14 residues. Trimming took off 4 bases at V and 0 bases at J, with 9 bases between the two ends. CDR1 and CDR2 from the germline V gene are MNHEY and SMNVEV (reference sequence). The CDR3 spells CASSSGRVNTEAFF. DNA for the CDR3: TGTGCCAGCAGTTCCGGGCGGGTGAACACTGAAGCTTTCTTT.

This chain connects TRBV6-5 to TRBJ2-5, with 9 nucleotides matching TRBD2. The J segment lost 6 bases and the V segment lost 6 bases, leaving 11 bases of the junction unmatched. The germline V gene encodes CDR1 MNHEY and CDR2 SVGAGI. The CDR3 contains 15 residues. The CDR3 nucleotides read TGTGCCAGCAGGGGCGCTAGCGGGATTGCTAAGACCCAGTACTTC. This codes for CASRGASGIAKTQYF.

This CDR3 reads CSVSQGGEQFF. The CDR3 DNA sequence: TGCAGCGTGTCACAGGGGGGGGAGCAGTTCTTC. V gene TRBV29-1 combines with J gene TRBJ2-1, with D tentatively TRBD1 (8 bases). The germline V gene encodes CDR1 SQVTM and CDR2 ANQGSEA. This CDR3 comprises 11 residues. Trimming removed 6 bases from V and 10 bases from J, with 13 bases in between.

This clone was counted only a few times. The gene calls are TRBV5-4 and TRBJ2-3; D is ambiguous. Germline CDR1 is SGHNT and CDR2 is YYREEE (reference sequence). The CDR3 consists of 13 residues. Trimming removed 2 bases from V and 4 bases from J, with 8 bases in between. The CDR3 DNA reads TGTGCCAGCAGCTTCCCTACGTCAGATACGCAGTATTTT. It yields the protein CASSFPTSDTQYF.

The gene calls are TRBV5-5 and TRBJ1-5, with a weak D call TRBD1 (6 bases). CDR1 SGHKS and CDR2 YYEKEE come from the germline V gene (reference sequence). With 4 bases removed from V and 7 bases from J, the gap between germline ends came to 15 bases. The length of the CDR3 is 14 residues. The CDR3 nucleotides read TGTGCCAGCAGCCCAACAGGGTCCATCCAGCCCCAGCATTTT. Translating it yields CASSPTGSIQPQHF.

The V call is TRBV4-1, the J call TRBJ2-1; D is possibly TRBD2 (6 bases). In germline, CDR1 is MGHRA, CDR2 YSYEKL. The CDR3 extends over 14 amino acids. V lost 2 bases, J lost 5 bases, and 10 bases lay in between. CDR3 amino acids: CASSQKWGDNEQFF. The CDR3 DNA sequence: TGCGCCAGCAGCCAAAAGTGGGGGGACAATGAGCAGTTCTTC.

The V gene is TRBV6-1, the J gene TRBJ1-3; D gene uncertain. CDR3 length: 12 residues. CDR1 and CDR2 (germline): MNHNS, SASEGT. CDR3 region: CASGSSGNTIYF. The CDR3 region has the DNA TGTGCAAGCGGCAGCTCTGGAAACACCATATATTTT.

This clone was seen a single time. The V and J genes are TRBV4-2 and TRBJ2-7, with D hard to call. This CDR3 has 15 amino acids. The germline V gene encodes CDR1 LGHNA and CDR2 YNFKEQ. V was clipped by 0 bases and J by 1 base, with 10 bases between them. The chain's CDR3 is CASSQEVTISYEQYF. The CDR3 DNA sequence: TGTGCCAGCAGCCAAGAGGTTACTATATCCTACGAGCAGTACTTC.

V is TRBV5-6 and J is TRBJ1-1, with TRBD1 identical over 9 bases. V shed 3 bases and J 6 bases; nucleotides not matched to a gene: 9. Germline lookup yields CDR1 SGHDT and CDR2 YYEEEE. The CDR3 spans 15 residues. CDR3 nucleotides: TGTGCCAGCAGCTCCATCGCCGGACAGGGGTCTGAAGCTTTCTTT. Amino acid sequence: CASSSIAGQGSEAFF.

This chain connects TRBV6-1 to TRBJ2-6, with D hard to call. The CDR3 is 19 amino acids. Trimming left V 0 bases short and J 0 bases short, with 15 bases between. Germline lookup yields CDR1 MNHNS and CDR2 SASEGT. CDR3 in DNA: TGTGCCAGCAGTGAAGCGCGTCAGCCTGCGCTCTCTGGGGCCAACGTCCTGACTTTC. Translation: CASSEARQPALSGANVLTF.

CDR3 sequence (DNA): TGTGCCAGCAGTTTGGTCATGGGGGAGCAGTTCTTC. Its translation is CASSLVMGEQFF. The J gene is TRBJ2-1, the V gene TRBV27; no reliable D call. Trimming removed 3 bases from V and 10 bases from J, with 10 bases in between. This CDR3 has 12 amino acids. The germline CDR1 and CDR2 sequences are MNHEY and SMNVEV (reference sequence).